The 9 T cell receptor beta chains reported below all come from one sample, sequenced in a study of T cell responses to AZD1222 COVID-19 vaccine. Generated by immunoSEQ multiplex PCR, the TCRdb table keeps only in-frame clones and is missing some. The data hold under 150,000 clones, with around 83% observed a single time. Material: peripheral blood, obtained on day 0 of MenACWY control vaccination. The receptor set was obtained from an adult in good health.

The chain joins TRBV9 to TRBJ1-2; 9 bases line up with TRBD1. Germline CDR1 and CDR2: SGDLS and YYNGEE. The ends lost 4 bases at V and 4 bases at J; junction bases unmatched: 5. The CDR3 runs to 14 residues. The CDR3 spells CASSPGQGAYGYTF. The CDR3 nucleotides are TGTGCCAGCAGCCCGGGACAGGGTGCCTATGGCTACACCTTC.

This clone turned up a few times. The chain combines TRBV29-1 with TRBJ2-3; maybe TRBD2 (5 bases). The V gene lost 4 bases and the J gene lost 2 bases, with 10 bases spanning the gap. Germline CDR1 SQVTM, CDR2 ANQGSEA. The CDR3 has 13 amino acids. The CDR3 DNA reads TGCAGCGTTGTGAGACTACACACAGATACGCAGTATTTT. It codes for CSVVRLHTDTQYF.

The chain is built from TRBV19 and TRBJ1-5, with TRBD1 identical over 12 bases. The CDR3 extends over 18 amino acids. Per the germline V gene, CDR1 is LNHDA and CDR2 is SQIVND (reference sequence). After removal of 1 base from V and 3 bases from J, the junction contained 7 bases not matched to a gene. For the CDR3, the DNA is TGTGCCAGTAGTATAGGCCGGGACAGGGGGCCCCTCAATCAGCCCCAGCATTTT. It translates to CASSIGRDRGPLNQPQHF.

The chain has TRBV3-1 (or the pseudogene TRBV3-2) and TRBJ1-6; D is ambiguous. Between the trimmed V and J ends, which lost 1 base and 7 bases, there was a span of 11 bases. The CDR3 loop spans 15 amino acids. CDR1 LGHDT and CDR2 YNNKEL come from the germline V gene (reference sequence). CDR3 bases: TGTGCCAGCAGCCAAGCGTACGCTTCAAATTCACCCCTCCACTTT. Encoded protein: CASSQAYASNSPLHF.

This clone has at least ten counts. The rearrangement uses TRBV7-2 and TRBJ2-2, with D possibly being TRBD2 (6 bases). The V gene lost 0 bases and the J gene lost 4 bases, with 6 bases spanning the gap. Germline V gene data show CDR1 as SGHTA and CDR2 as FQGNSA. The CDR3 has 14 amino acids. The CDR3 spells CASSLAGGTGELFF. Written as DNA, the CDR3 is TGTGCCAGCAGCTTAGCGGGGGGCACCGGGGAGCTGTTTTTT.

This sequence joins TRBV19 and TRBJ2-1; D remains unclear. V lost 3 bases to trimming and J lost 8 bases, with 14 bases between them. Germline V CDR1 and CDR2: LNHDA, SQIVND (reference sequence). The CDR3 is 14 residues long. CDR3 in amino acids: CASSIFLLEDEQFF. The CDR3 nucleotides are TGTGCCAGTAGTATTTTTCTCCTAGAGGATGAGCAGTTCTTC.

The chain employs TRBV6-1 and TRBJ2-7; 8 bases are shared with TRBD1. This CDR3 is 17 amino acids long. The V gene end was trimmed by 4 bases and the J gene end by 1 base; junction bases not matched to a gene: 12. Germline lookup yields CDR1 MNHNS and CDR2 SASEGT. The CDR3 nucleotides are TGTGCCAGCAGTGCCCTACGACGACAGGGGAGTTCCTACGAGCAGTACGTC. Translating it yields CASSALRRQGSSYEQYV.

The chain recombines TRBV28 with TRBJ1-2; D is ambiguous. V gave up 3 bases and J gave up 0 bases, with 14 bases separating them. Germline V CDR1 and CDR2: MDHEN, SYDVKM. The CDR3 extends over 16 amino acids. CDR3 nucleotide sequence: TGTGCCAGCAGTTTTGCCGGCGGACGGGCTAACTATGGCTACACCTTC. It is translated as CASSFAGGRANYGYTF.

V and J are TRBV2 and TRBJ2-7; D possibly matches TRBD1 or TRBD2 (5 bases each). The CDR3 extends over 15 amino acids. V was shortened by 8 bases and J by 7 bases, with 24 bases between the two germline ends. Germline assignment: CDR1 SNHLY and CDR2 FYNNEI. The CDR3 sequence: CASGFIRDRPTEQYF. The CDR3 DNA is TGTGCCAGCGGCTTCATCCGGGACCGACCTACAGAGCAGTACTTC. Full variable domain (outside the CDR3, taken from reference TRBV2 and TRBJ2-7): EPEVTQTPSHQVTQMGQEVILRCVPISNHLYFYWYRQILGQKVEFLVSFYNNEISEKSEIFDDQFSVERPDGSNFTLKIRSTKLEDSAMYFCASGFIRDRPTEQYFGPGTRLTVT.